The 10 T cell receptor beta chains in this list originate from one sample, sequenced in a study of technical replicates of blood from several donors. Repertoires were generated with immunoSEQ multiplex PCR, while TCRdb's copy carries only in-frame clones and drops some. Altogether about 61,000 clones are present, less than 98% being singletons, with the ten largest covering approximately 0.18%. The sample consisted of T cells isolated from PBMCs. The receptors here all came from a human donor in good health.

The V gene is TRBV6-1, the J gene TRBJ1-5; TRBD1 matches at 8 bases. V was pared by 10 bases and J by 5 bases, with 13 bases of the junction left unmatched. The CDR3 length is 15 residues. Germline values: CDR1 MNHNS, CDR2 SASEGT. The CDR3 sequence is CATRPGQVNDQPQHF. In DNA, the CDR3 is TGTGCCACCCGGCCGGGACAGGTGAACGATCAGCCCCAGCATTTT.

V is TRBV10-3 and J is TRBJ1-5; 7 bases are shared with TRBD1. From germline, CDR1 is ENHRY and CDR2 SYGVKD. The CDR3 has 16 residues. Losses at the gene ends were 0 bases for V and 5 bases for J; bases not matched to a gene: 7. The CDR3 DNA reads as TGTGCCATCAGTGAGTCGTTAGGGGGCGAGGATCAGCCCCAGCATTTT. It translates to CAISESLGGEDQPQHF.

The chain carries TRBV10-3 and TRBJ1-3; D uncertain. Trimming removed 5 bases at V and 3 bases at J, with 5 bases between. The CDR3 consists of 12 residues. The germline gives CDR1 ENHRY, CDR2 SYGVKD. The chain's CDR3 is CAISRSGNTIYF. CDR3 nucleotides: TGTGCCATCAGTAGGAGTGGAAACACCATATATTTT.

The chain is built from TRBV13 and TRBJ2-1, with 12 bases lining up with TRBD2. Germline V lookup: CDR1 PRHDT, CDR2 FYEKMQ (reference sequence). CDR3 length equals 16 residues. Germline trimming cut 6 bases from V and 3 bases from J; bases unmatched to any gene: 6. DNA for the CDR3: TGTGCCAGCAGTACCCTAGCGGGGGGGCACTACAATGAGCAGTTCTTC. Its protein product is CASSTLAGGHYNEQFF.

This clone showed up just once. Here the CDR3 reads CASRGPMTAYSYEQYF. CDR3 DNA: TGTGCCAGCAGGGGGCCGATGACAGCCTATTCCTACGAGCAGTACTTC. J is TRBJ2-7 and V is TRBV6-4; D is possibly TRBD1 (5 bases). The germline V and J ends were trimmed by 6 bases and 1 base, with 19 bases remaining between them. Germline V CDR1 and CDR2: MRHNA, SNTAGT. This CDR3 is built from 16 residues.

The sample holds one count of this clone. V and J are TRBV2 and TRBJ2-2; D remains unclear. Germline loops: CDR1 SNHLY, CDR2 FYNNEI. The CDR3 runs 14 residues. Trimming pared 7 bases from V and 4 bases from J, leaving 13 bases between. The CDR3 coding sequence is TGTGCCAGCAAGATCCCGGCGGCCACCGGGGAGCTGTTTTTT. Its translation: CASKIPAATGELFF.

The CDR3 DNA reads as TGCAGCGTTCCGGGGGACAGGAGCTCCTACGAGCAGTACTTC. This translates into CSVPGDRSSYEQYF. The rearrangement links TRBV29-1 to TRBJ2-7, with TRBD1 matching over 8 bases. After removal of 5 bases from V and 0 bases from J, the junction contained 6 bases not matched to a gene. The CDR3 covers 14 residues. Germline values: CDR1 SQVTM, CDR2 ANQGSEA.

The chain carries TRBV7-9 and TRBJ2-7, with 7 positions matching TRBD1. The V gene's germline CDR1 is SEHNR and CDR2 FQNEAQ (reference sequence). J lost 2 bases, V lost 3 bases, and 7 bases had no gene match. The CDR3 length is 15 residues. The CDR3 region is CASSFSRTGTYEQYF. The CDR3 DNA reads as TGTGCCAGCAGCTTCTCTAGGACAGGAACCTACGAGCAGTACTTC.

This chain connects TRBV19 to TRBJ1-3, with D unclear. Germline V gene data show CDR1 as LNHDA and CDR2 as SQIVND (reference sequence). The CDR3 is 16 amino acids. The V gene lost 3 bases and the J gene lost 4 bases, with 16 bases spanning the gap. Written as DNA, the CDR3 is TGTGCCAGTAGTATGGACGGGGATGGGTCAGGAAACACCATATATTTT. This codes for CASSMDGDGSGNTIYF.

The J gene is TRBJ1-1, the V gene TRBV19, with D possibly being TRBD1 (5 bases). V dropped 5 bases and J dropped 4 bases, with 14 bases sitting between them. The CDR3 is made up of 14 amino acids. Germline CDR1 and CDR2: LNHDA and SQIVND (reference sequence). CDR3 nucleotides: TGTGCCAGTAGTCGTTTCCAGGGCGGCACTGAAGCTTTCTTT. This encodes CASSRFQGGTEAFF.